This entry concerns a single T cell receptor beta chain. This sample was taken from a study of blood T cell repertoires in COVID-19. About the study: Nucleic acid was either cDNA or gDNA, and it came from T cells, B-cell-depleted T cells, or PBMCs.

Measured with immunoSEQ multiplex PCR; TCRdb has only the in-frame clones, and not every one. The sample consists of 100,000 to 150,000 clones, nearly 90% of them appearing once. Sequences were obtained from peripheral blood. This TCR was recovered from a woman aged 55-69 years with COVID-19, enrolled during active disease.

CDR3 protein: CASSRGQGADDTQYF. The DNA of the CDR3 is TGTGCCAGCAGCCGGGGACAGGGGGCAGATGATACGCAGTATTTT. The genes are TRBV5-8 and TRBJ2-3; 12 positions match TRBD1. There are 15 residues in the CDR3. Germline V gives CDR1 SGHTS, CDR2 YDEGEE. V lost 4 bases to trimming and J lost 6 bases; unmatched junction nucleotides: 6.